This T cell receptor (beta chain) comes out of a study of identical twins. The CDR3 extends over 16 amino acids. After removal of 2 bases from V and 3 bases from J, the junction contained 7 bases not matched to a gene. CDR1 and CDR2 from the germline V gene are SNHLY and FYNNEI. No donor was unhealthy or non-Caucasian. TCRdb independently ran MiXCR on the 5' RACE reads; one entry per CDR3 protein. The data show 300,000 to 400,000 distinct CDR3 sequences, with about 12% seen just once and around 6.9% held by the top ten. This clonotype was seen more than once but under ten times. The same sample was also used in a study of yellow fever vaccine responses in identical twins.

The TCR originated in a woman under 30 in good health. The genes are TRBV2 and TRBJ2-3, with TRBD2 identical over 8 bases. Sequencing used CD8+ T cells sorted from blood. CDR3 nucleotide sequence: TGTGCCAGCAGTGAACGGGGGCGGGAGGAGACAGATACGCAGTATTTT. Protein product: CASSERGREETDTQYF. The full variable domain, completed using reference TRBV2 and TRBJ2-3, is EPEVTQTPSHQVTQMGQEVILRCVPISNHLYFYWYRQILGQKVEFLVSFYNNEISEKSEIFDDQFSVERPDGSNFTLKIRSTKLEDSAMYFCASSERGREETDTQYFGPGTRLTVL.